This T cell receptor beta chain was found in a study of blood T cell repertoires in COVID-19. The wider study: Samples representing acute and convalescent COVID-19 were sourced from the United States, Italy and Spain. PBMCs, B-cell-depleted T cells, or T cells were the source of the cDNA or gDNA that made up the material.

The CDR3 loop spans 15 amino acids. The germline gives CDR1 LGHDT, CDR2 YNNKEL (reference sequence). Trimming pared 0 bases from V and 0 bases from J, leaving 7 bases between. Per the study methods: Amplification of reference gene primers provided the estimated nucleated cell counts. The repertoire was sequenced with immunoSEQ multiplex PCR; TCRdb's copy has only in-frame clones and lacks some. V, J and clone size were drawn from that table, and D and trimming were deduced from the DNA. This sample has around 150,000 clones, with less than 85% found just once. The receptor was derived from a human donor in a cohort sampled during active COVID-19. Sequencing was done on a sample of peripheral blood. The genes are TRBV3-1 (or the pseudogene TRBV3-2) and TRBJ2-3; D remains ambiguous. The chain's CDR3 is CASSQDGRSTDTQYF. CDR3 sequence (DNA): TGTGCCAGCAGCCAAGATGGCAGGAGCACAGATACGCAGTATTTT.